The clone carrying this T cell receptor beta chain was found many times. These data belong to a study of blood T cell repertoires in COVID-19. On the study more broadly: T cells, B-cell-depleted T cells, or PBMCs provided the cDNA or gDNA that served as material.

V lost 1 base and J 7 bases, leaving 14 bases between the germline ends. The CDR3 spans 14 residues. Germline assignment: CDR1 SGHNT and CDR2 YYREEE (reference sequence). Per the original data handling: Amplification with reference gene primers provided the estimates of nucleated cell counts. Method: immunoSEQ multiplex PCR; TCRdb's copy keeps in-frame clones and lacks some. D and trimming come from the DNA, and the V and J calls and clone size come from that table. The sample gives 80,000 to 100,000 clones, around 82% of which show up once; roughly a tenth is in the top ten. V is TRBV5-4 and J is TRBJ1-2, with D unresolved. This clonotype was obtained from a man aged 65-85 years with active or convalescent COVID-19. The specimen sequenced was peripheral blood. CDR3 nucleotide sequence: TGTGCCAGCAGCTTGTCGGGTGTACGGGGTGGCTACACCTTC. Residues: CASSLSGVRGGYTF.